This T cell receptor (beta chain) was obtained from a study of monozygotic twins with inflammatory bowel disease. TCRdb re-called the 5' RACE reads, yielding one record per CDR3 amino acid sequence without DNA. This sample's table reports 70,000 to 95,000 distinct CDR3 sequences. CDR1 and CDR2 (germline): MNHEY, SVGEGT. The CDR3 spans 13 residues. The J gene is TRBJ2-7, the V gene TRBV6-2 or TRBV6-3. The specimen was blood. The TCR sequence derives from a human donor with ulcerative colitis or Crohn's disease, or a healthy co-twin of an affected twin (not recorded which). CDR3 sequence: CASSYSRPYEQYF.